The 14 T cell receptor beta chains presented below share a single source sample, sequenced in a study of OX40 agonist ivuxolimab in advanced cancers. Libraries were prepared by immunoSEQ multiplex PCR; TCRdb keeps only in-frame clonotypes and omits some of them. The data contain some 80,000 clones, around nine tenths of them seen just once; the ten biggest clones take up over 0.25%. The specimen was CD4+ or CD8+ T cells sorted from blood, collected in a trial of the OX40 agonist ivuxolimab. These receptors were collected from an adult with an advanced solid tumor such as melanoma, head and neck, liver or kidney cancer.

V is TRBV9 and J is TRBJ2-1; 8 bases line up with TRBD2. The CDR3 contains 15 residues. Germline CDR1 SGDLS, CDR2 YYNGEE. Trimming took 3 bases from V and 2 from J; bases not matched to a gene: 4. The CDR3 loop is CASSATSATYNEQFF. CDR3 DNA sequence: TGTGCCAGCAGCGCGACTAGCGCAACCTACAATGAGCAGTTCTTC.

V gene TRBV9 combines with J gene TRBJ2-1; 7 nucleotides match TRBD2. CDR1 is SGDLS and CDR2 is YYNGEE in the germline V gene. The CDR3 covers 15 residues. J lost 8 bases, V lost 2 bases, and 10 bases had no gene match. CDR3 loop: CASSVIASGGDEQFF. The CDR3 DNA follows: TGTGCCAGCAGCGTGATTGCTAGCGGAGGGGATGAGCAGTTCTTC.

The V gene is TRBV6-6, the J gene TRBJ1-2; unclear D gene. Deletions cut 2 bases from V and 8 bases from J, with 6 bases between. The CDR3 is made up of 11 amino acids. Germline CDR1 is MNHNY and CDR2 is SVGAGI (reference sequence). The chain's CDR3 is CASSYGMGYTF. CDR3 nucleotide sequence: TGTGCCAGCAGTTACGGGATGGGCTACACCTTC.

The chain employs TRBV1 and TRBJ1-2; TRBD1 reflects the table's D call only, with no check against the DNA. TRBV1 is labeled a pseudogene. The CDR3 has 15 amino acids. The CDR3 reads CTSSPPLGQPGGYTF. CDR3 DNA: TGCACCAGCAGCCCCCCCCTCGGACAGCCCGGGGGCTACACCTTC.

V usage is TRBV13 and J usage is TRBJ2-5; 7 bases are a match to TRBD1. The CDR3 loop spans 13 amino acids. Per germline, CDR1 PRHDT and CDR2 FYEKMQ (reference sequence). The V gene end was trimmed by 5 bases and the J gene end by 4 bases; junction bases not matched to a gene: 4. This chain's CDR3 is CASSLQGRETQYF. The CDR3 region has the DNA TGTGCCAGCAGCCTACAGGGGCGAGAGACCCAGTACTTC. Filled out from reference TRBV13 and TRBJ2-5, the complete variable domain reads AAGVIQSPRHLIKEKRETATLKCYPIPRHDTVYWYQQGPGQDPQFLISFYEKMQSDKGSIPDRFSAQQFSDYHSELNMSSLELGDSALYFCASSLQGRETQYFGPGTRLLVL.

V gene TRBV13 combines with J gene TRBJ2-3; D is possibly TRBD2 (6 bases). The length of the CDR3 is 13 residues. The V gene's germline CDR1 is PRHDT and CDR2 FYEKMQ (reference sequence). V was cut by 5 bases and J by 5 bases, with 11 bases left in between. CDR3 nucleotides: TGTGCCAGCAGCGGCGCCGGGGGAGATACGCAGTATTTT. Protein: CASSGAGGDTQYF.

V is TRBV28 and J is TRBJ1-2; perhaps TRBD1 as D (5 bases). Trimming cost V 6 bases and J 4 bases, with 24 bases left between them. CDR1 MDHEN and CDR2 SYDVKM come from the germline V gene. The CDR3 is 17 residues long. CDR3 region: CASRMGGAASNIYGYTF. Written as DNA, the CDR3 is TGTGCCAGCAGAATGGGAGGGGCAGCCTCCAATATCTATGGCTACACCTTC.

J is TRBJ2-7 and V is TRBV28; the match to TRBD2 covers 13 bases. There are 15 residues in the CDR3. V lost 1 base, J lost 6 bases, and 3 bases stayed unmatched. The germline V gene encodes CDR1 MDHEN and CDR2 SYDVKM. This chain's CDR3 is CASSLLGTSGVEQYF. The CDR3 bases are TGTGCCAGCAGTTTATTGGGGACTAGCGGGGTCGAGCAGTACTTC. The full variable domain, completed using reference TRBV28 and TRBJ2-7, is DVKVTQSSRYLVKRTGEKVFLECVQDMDHENMFWYRQDPGLGLRLIYFSYDVKMKEKGDIPEGYSVSREKKERFSLILESASTNQTSMYLCASSLLGTSGVEQYFGPGTRLTVT.

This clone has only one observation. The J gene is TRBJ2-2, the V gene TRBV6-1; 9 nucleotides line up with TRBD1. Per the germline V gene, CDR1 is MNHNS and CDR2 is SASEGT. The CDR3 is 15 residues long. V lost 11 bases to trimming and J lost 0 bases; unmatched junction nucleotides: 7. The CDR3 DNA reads TGTGCCGGATCTAGACAGGGGGCGAACACCGGGGAGCTGTTTTTT. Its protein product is CAGSRQGANTGELFF.

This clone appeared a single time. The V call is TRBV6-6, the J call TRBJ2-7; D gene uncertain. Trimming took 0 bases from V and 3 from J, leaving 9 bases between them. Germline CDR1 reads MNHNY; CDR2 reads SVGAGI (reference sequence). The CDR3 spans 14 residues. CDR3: CASSYSKGVYEQYF. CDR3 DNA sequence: TGTGCCAGCAGTTACTCGAAGGGCGTCTACGAGCAGTACTTC.

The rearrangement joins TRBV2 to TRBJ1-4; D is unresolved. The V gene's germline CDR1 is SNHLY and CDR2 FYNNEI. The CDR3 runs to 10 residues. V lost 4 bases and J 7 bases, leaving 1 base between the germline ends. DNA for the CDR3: TGTGCCAGCAGTGGTGAAAAACTGTTTTTT. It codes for CASSGEKLFF.

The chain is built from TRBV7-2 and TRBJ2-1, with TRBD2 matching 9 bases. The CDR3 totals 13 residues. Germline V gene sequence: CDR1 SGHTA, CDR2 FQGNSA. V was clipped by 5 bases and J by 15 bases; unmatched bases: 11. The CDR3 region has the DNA TGTGCCAGCAGCCCCCCCGAAGGGCGGGGGGGGTTCTTC. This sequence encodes CASSPPEGRGGFF.

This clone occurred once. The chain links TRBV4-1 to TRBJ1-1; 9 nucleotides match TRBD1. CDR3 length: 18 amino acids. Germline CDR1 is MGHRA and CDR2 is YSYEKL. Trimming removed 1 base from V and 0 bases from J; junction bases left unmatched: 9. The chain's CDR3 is CASSQGPGTGWLNTEAFF. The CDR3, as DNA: TGCGCCAGCAGCCAAGGGCCCGGGACAGGGTGGCTGAACACTGAAGCTTTCTTT.

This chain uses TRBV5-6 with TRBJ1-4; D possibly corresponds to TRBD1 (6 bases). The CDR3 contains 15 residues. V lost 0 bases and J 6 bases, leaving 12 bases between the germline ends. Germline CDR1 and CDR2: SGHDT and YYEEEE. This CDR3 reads CASSLVLGADEKLFF. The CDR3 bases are TGTGCCAGCAGCTTGGTTCTGGGGGCTGATGAAAAACTGTTTTTT.